The source of this TCR beta chain is a study of human thymus T cells. The repertoire was sequenced with immunoSEQ multiplex PCR; TCRdb's copy has only in-frame clones and lacks some. The sample lists about 44,000 clones; approximately 93% were seen once. With regard to this clone: The antigen remains undetermined.

The germline CDR1 and CDR2 sequences are SQVTM and ANQGSEA. V was pared by 6 bases and J by 1 base, with 11 bases of the junction left unmatched. This CDR3 region has 17 residues. Study findings and constraints: Usage of V and J genes appeared biased in thymic and blood repertoires.

Corrective surgery for congenital heart defects was being performed on the healthy Finnish infants who were the donors. No fixed cell number was used; all available blood leukocytes supplied DNA. The receptor was derived from a boy younger than two with a congenital heart defect but otherwise immunologically healthy. Sequencing was carried out using blood. J is TRBJ1-5 and V is TRBV29-1; TRBD1 aligns across 11 bases. CDR3 DNA: TGCAGCGTGGTCCCCTGGACAGGGGGCGGGAGCAATCAGCCCCAGCATTTT. It codes for CSVVPWTGGGSNQPQHF. Based on the CDR3 plus reference TRBV29-1 and TRBJ1-5, the full variable domain is SAVISQKPSRDICQRGTSLTIQCQVDSQVTMMFWYRQQPGQSLTLIATANQGSEATYESGFVIDKFPISRPNLTFSTLTVSNMSPEDSSIYLCSVVPWTGGGSNQPQHFGDGTRLSIL.